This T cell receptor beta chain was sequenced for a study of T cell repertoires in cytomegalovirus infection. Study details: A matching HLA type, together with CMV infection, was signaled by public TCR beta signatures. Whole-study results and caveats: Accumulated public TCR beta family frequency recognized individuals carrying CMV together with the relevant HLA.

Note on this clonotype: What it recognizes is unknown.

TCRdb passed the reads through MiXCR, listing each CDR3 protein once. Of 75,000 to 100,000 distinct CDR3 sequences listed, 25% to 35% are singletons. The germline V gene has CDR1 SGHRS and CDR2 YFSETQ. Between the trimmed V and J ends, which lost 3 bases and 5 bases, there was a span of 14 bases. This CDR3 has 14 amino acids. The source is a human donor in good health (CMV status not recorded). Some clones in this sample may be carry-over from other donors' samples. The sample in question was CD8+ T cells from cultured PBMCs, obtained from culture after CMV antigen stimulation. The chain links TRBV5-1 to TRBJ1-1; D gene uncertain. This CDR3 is CASSSGWGSTEAFF. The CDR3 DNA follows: TGCGCCAGCAGCTCGGGGTGGGGATCGACTGAAGCTTTCTTT.